This TCR beta chain is from a study of chemoradiotherapy in HPV16-positive cancers. Looking at the study overall: Functional T-cell assays on a couple of HPV16-positive patients' cells defined candidate HPV-specific clones and common TCR motifs.

CDR3 length: 15 amino acids. Per germline, CDR1 SGDLS and CDR2 YYNGEE. Trimming left V 0 bases short and J 6 bases short, with 13 bases between. Study findings and constraints: HPV-responsive T-cell expansion during chemoradiotherapy was linked to improved recurrence-free survival in HPV16-positive patients. Candidate HPV-specific clones and E7-related TCR motifs grew in tumor during treatment.

A remark on this clone: Antigen specificity is unknown.

Sequenced by immunoSEQ multiplex PCR; TCRdb stores in-frame clones only, minus some. This sample has about 5,300 clones, with roughly 86% found just once. The rearrangement joins TRBV9 to TRBJ2-1; D might be TRBD2 (6 bases). This sample comprised tumor tissue, obtained from a patient who underwent chemoradiotherapy. The receptor comes from a human donor with HPV-associated anogenital cancer. The CDR3 is CASSVGGGASNEQFF. CDR3 bases: TGTGCCAGCAGCGTAGGCGGCGGGGCCTCCAATGAGCAGTTCTTC.